This is a list of T cell receptor beta chains from one sample in a study of shared clonotypes between healthy human individuals. The table came from immunoSEQ multiplex PCR; TCRdb's copy has only in-frame clones and leaves some out. The table includes roughly 2.1 million clones, about 93% detected once. Sequencing used naive CD8+ T cells from PBMCs. Receptors originate from a man between 18 and 35 years old in good health. Some clones in this sample may be carry-over from other donors' samples. The CDR3 runs from the conserved cysteine through the conserved F or W.

j_call v_call cdr3_aa
TRBJ2-2 TRBV6-6 CASSYSSFGELFF
TRBJ2-2 TRBV15 CATSSLINSAGELFF
TRBJ1-5 TRBV27 CASSFSAGDSNQPQHF
TRBJ2-1 TRBV9 CASSVATASGLSYNEQFF
TRBJ2-1 TRBV7-9 CASTFTSGSYNEQFF
TRBJ2-1 TRBV4-2 CASSPTGNYNEQFF
TRBJ2-7 TRBV7-9 CASSTTRVLVAGGLYEQYF
TRBJ2-1 TRBV6-1 CASSEQSGGSHEQFF
TRBJ2-2 TRBV19 CASIKQNTGELFF
TRBJ2-5 TRBV27 CASSLLGLAGINQETQYF
TRBJ2-2 TRBV27 CAITRDLNTGELFF